This passage covers 24 T cell receptor beta chains from one sample sequenced in a study of blood T cell repertoires in COVID-19. TCRdb's copy holds only in-frame clones and misses some; the assay was immunoSEQ multiplex PCR. The table records around 280,000 clones, roughly 86% of them present only once. The sample was peripheral blood. The source of these receptors is a man between 65 and 85 years old with acute or convalescent COVID-19.

The chain recombines TRBV6-5 with TRBJ1-1; a possible D gene is TRBD1 (5 bases). CDR3 length equals 13 residues. Looked up from germline, CDR1 is MNHEY and CDR2 is SVGAGI. Trimming removed 6 bases at V and 3 bases at J, with 11 bases between. Here the CDR3 reads CASRGLGYTEAFF. The CDR3 nucleotides read TGTGCCAGCAGGGGACTCGGGTACACTGAAGCTTTCTTT.

Points on this clone: The sample holds other DNA sequences that translate to the same CDR3. The V and J genes are TRBV5-1 and TRBJ2-3, with 7 bases that match TRBD2. Trimming took 1 base from V and 0 from J; bases not matched to a gene: 5. CDR1 and CDR2 from the germline V gene are SGHRS and YFSETQ. The CDR3 is 16 residues long. The DNA of the CDR3 is TGCGCCAGCAGCTTGTTGGCGGGGGAGAGCACAGATACGCAGTATTTT. Its protein is CASSLLAGESTDTQYF.

The gene calls are TRBV29-1 and TRBJ1-2, with 8 positions matching TRBD1. CDR1 SQVTM and CDR2 ANQGSEA come from the germline V gene. The CDR3 consists of 14 residues. V shed 3 bases, J shed 0 bases, and the junction held 3 bases outside the gene matches. The CDR3 region has the DNA TGCAGCGTTGAGGACAGGGCAGCTAACTATGGCTACACCTTC. It is translated as CSVEDRAANYGYTF.

The V gene is TRBV25-1, the J gene TRBJ2-3; the D is unclear. The V end was cut by 6 bases, the J end by 5 bases, with 12 bases between. The CDR3 sequence is 13 residues long. The germline V gene has CDR1 MGHDK and CDR2 SYGVNS. The CDR3 bases are TGTGCCAGCAGGGAGCCGCTGGGAGATACGCAGTATTTT. This translates into CASREPLGDTQYF.

This clone was counted once. The CDR3 sequence is CASSPDRNYGYTF. CDR3 coding DNA: TGTGCCAGCTCACCCGACAGAAACTATGGCTACACCTTC. The gene calls are TRBV18 and TRBJ1-2, with TRBD1 as a possible D gene (5 bases). The germline V gene has CDR1 KGHSH and CDR2 LQKENI. The CDR3 loop spans 13 amino acids. V lost 3 bases, J lost 2 bases, and 7 bases lay in between.

The chain recombines TRBV19 with TRBJ2-4, with a tentative D call TRBD1 (5 bases). Trimming pared 5 bases from V and 0 bases from J, leaving 11 bases between. The CDR3 sequence is 15 residues long. Looked up from germline, CDR1 is LNHDA and CDR2 is SQIVND (reference sequence). DNA for the CDR3: TGTGCCAGTAGTCCTGGACAACTAGCCAAAAACATTCAGTACTTC. This encodes CASSPGQLAKNIQYF.

The chain carries TRBV30 and TRBJ1-2, with 10 bases identical to TRBD1. The CDR3 has 16 residues. Trimming took 2 bases from V and 4 from J; bases not matched to a gene: 10. CDR1 and CDR2 (germline): GTSNPN, SVGIG (reference sequence). This chain's CDR3 is CAWSPAAGTGVYGYTF. DNA of the CDR3: TGTGCCTGGAGTCCCGCCGCCGGGACAGGGGTCTATGGCTACACCTTC.

The chain uses TRBV28 and TRBJ1-3, with unresolved D. Germline-derived CDR1 and CDR2 are MDHEN and SYDVKM. The CDR3 extends over 15 amino acids. The germline V and J ends were trimmed by 6 bases and 4 bases, with 16 bases remaining between them. The CDR3 loop is CASSLSPGAGNTIYF. CDR3 nucleotides: TGTGCCAGCAGCCTTTCCCCAGGCGCCGGAAACACCATATATTTT. Supplemented by reference TRBV28 and TRBJ1-3, the full variable domain reads DVKVTQSSRYLVKRTGEKVFLECVQDMDHENMFWYRQDPGLGLRLIYFSYDVKMKEKGDIPEGYSVSREKKERFSLILESASTNQTSMYLCASSLSPGAGNTIYFGEGSWLTVV.

The chain joins TRBV5-1 to TRBJ2-5; TRBD1 aligns across 8 bases. CDR1 is SGHRS, CDR2 YFSETQ, per germline. Trimming removed 0 bases from V and 4 bases from J; junction bases left unmatched: 8. The CDR3 is made up of 16 amino acids. CDR3 region: CASSLAFRQGRETQYF. CDR3 DNA: TGCGCCAGCAGCTTGGCCTTCAGACAGGGGAGAGAGACCCAGTACTTC.

The V and J genes are TRBV25-1 and TRBJ1-1; D might be TRBD1 (6 bases). V lost 2 bases to trimming and J lost 4 bases, with 11 bases between them. This CDR3 is built from 14 residues. The V gene's germline CDR1 is MGHDK and CDR2 SYGVNS. In DNA, the CDR3 is TGTGCCAGCAGTGAAACAGGGTTGGGCACTGAAGCTTTCTTT. Translating gives CASSETGLGTEAFF.

V is TRBV5-6 and J is TRBJ2-3; 15 bases align to TRBD2. Germline V CDR1 and CDR2: SGHDT, YYEEEE. CDR3 length: 17 amino acids. The V and J ends lost 3 bases and 5 bases, in that order; junction bases with no gene match: 7. The CDR3 DNA follows: TGTGCCAGCAGCTGGGGACTAGCGGGGGGCAGGGGAGATACGCAGTATTTT. It codes for CASSWGLAGGRGDTQYF.

The genes are TRBV24-1 and TRBJ1-2; 7 nucleotides match TRBD1. Germline CDR1 and CDR2: KGHDR and SFDVKD. The CDR3 extends over 14 amino acids. V lost 0 bases and J lost 6; bases outside the gene matches: 3. DNA of the CDR3: TGTGCCACCAGTGATTTGGACAGGGTGCATGGCTACACCTTC. Residues: CATSDLDRVHGYTF.

V gene TRBV18 combines with J gene TRBJ1-6; tentatively, D is TRBD1 (5 bases). Germline lookup yields CDR1 KGHSH and CDR2 LQKENI. The CDR3 is 15 residues long. With 5 bases removed from V and 7 bases from J, the gap between germline ends came to 15 bases. CDR3 residues: CASSADGGGNSPLHF. The CDR3 region has the DNA TGTGCCAGCTCAGCTGACGGCGGGGGAAATTCACCCCTCCACTTT.

CDR3 sequence reads: CASTPVPGARNIQYF. CDR3 bases: TGTGCCAGTACCCCCGTACCCGGAGCGAGAAACATTCAGTACTTC. V gene TRBV19 combines with J gene TRBJ2-4; D remains unclear. The CDR3 contains 15 residues. CDR1 LNHDA and CDR2 SQIVND come from the germline V gene (reference sequence). V was clipped by 7 bases and J by 6 bases, with 19 bases between them. Full variable domain (remainder filled in from reference TRBV19 and TRBJ2-4): DGGITQSPKYLFRKEGQNVTLSCEQNLNHDAMYWYRQDPGQGLRLIYYSQIVNDFQKGDIAEGYSVSREKKESFPLTVTSAQKNPTAFYLCASTPVPGARNIQYFGAGTRLSVL.

V and J are TRBV2 and TRBJ1-5; a weak D match, TRBD1 (6 bases). V lost 5 bases to trimming and J lost 2 bases, with 13 bases between them. CDR1 and CDR2 (germline): SNHLY, FYNNEI. This CDR3 is 15 amino acids long. This CDR3 is CASSFLTGGNQPQHF. Written as DNA, the CDR3 is TGTGCCAGCAGTTTCCTGACAGGCGGCAATCAGCCCCAGCATTTT.

J is TRBJ2-7 and V is TRBV28, with 11 bases that match TRBD1. Per the germline V gene, CDR1 is MDHEN and CDR2 is SYDVKM. This CDR3 spans 13 amino acids. Trimming took 7 bases from V and 9 from J; bases not matched to a gene: 8. The CDR3 coding sequence is TGTGCCAGCAATCCGGGACAGGGGGGAGTGCAGTACTTC. Its protein is CASNPGQGGVQYF.

The chain uses TRBV28 and TRBJ2-1, with a tentative D call TRBD1 (5 bases). Per germline, CDR1 MDHEN and CDR2 SYDVKM. The CDR3 runs to 13 residues. V shed 5 bases and J shed 12 bases, with 17 bases lying between them. CDR3 sequence (DNA): TGTGCCAGCAGTCTTACGGACATCGCTGCGCAGTTCTTC. This sequence encodes CASSLTDIAAQFF.

This chain uses TRBV5-8 with TRBJ1-1; no firm D call. The CDR3 is 14 amino acids. Germline CDR1 and CDR2: SGHTS and YDEGEE. With 4 bases removed from V and 1 base from J, the gap between germline ends came to 11 bases. For the CDR3, the DNA is TGTGCCAGCAGCCGGACTTTCTGGAACACTGAAGCTTTCTTT. It encodes CASSRTFWNTEAFF.

V is TRBV5-8 and J is TRBJ1-1; D might be TRBD1 (6 bases). This CDR3 contains 14 residues. V shed 2 bases and J shed 1 base, with 9 bases lying between them. In germline, CDR1 is SGHTS, CDR2 YDEGEE. The CDR3 reads CASSFRTANTEAFF. CDR3 nucleotide sequence: TGTGCCAGCAGCTTTCGGACAGCGAACACTGAAGCTTTCTTT.

CDR3 DNA: TGTGCCAGCAGCCCCCCGGGCGGGGGTGGCACCGGGGAGCTGTTTTTT. Translation: CASSPPGGGGTGELFF. The chain employs TRBV7-2 and TRBJ2-2; 7 bases agree with TRBD2. CDR3 size: 16 residues. After removal of 5 bases from V and 4 bases from J, the junction contained 10 bases not matched to a gene. Per germline, CDR1 SGHTA and CDR2 FQGNSA.

The V call is TRBV4-1, the J call TRBJ2-7, with TRBD2 matching over 7 bases. CDR3 length: 16 residues. After removal of 3 bases from V and 4 bases from J, the junction contained 12 bases not matched to a gene. CDR1 and CDR2 from the germline V gene are MGHRA and YSYEKL. This chain's CDR3 is CASSQILAGDGYEQYF. CDR3 nucleotide sequence: TGCGCCAGCAGCCAGATCCTGGCGGGAGATGGGTACGAGCAGTACTTC.

The CDR3 DNA is TGTGCCAGTAGTGGTCCGGGACTAGCCTACAATGAGCAGTTCTTC. As protein: CASSGPGLAYNEQFF. V gene TRBV19 combines with J gene TRBJ2-1; 8 nucleotides agree with TRBD2. The germline gives CDR1 LNHDA, CDR2 SQIVND (reference sequence). The J segment lost 2 bases and the V segment lost 5 bases, leaving 5 bases of the junction unmatched. The CDR3 contains 15 residues. Combining the CDR3 with reference TRBV19 and TRBJ2-1 gives the whole variable domain DGGITQSPKYLFRKEGQNVTLSCEQNLNHDAMYWYRQDPGQGLRLIYYSQIVNDFQKGDIAEGYSVSREKKESFPLTVTSAQKNPTAFYLCASSGPGLAYNEQFFGPGTRLTVL.

The chain carries TRBV19 and TRBJ2-1, with 8 bases lining up with TRBD2. The ends lost 3 bases at V and 6 bases at J; junction bases unmatched: 7. The germline CDR1 and CDR2 sequences are LNHDA and SQIVND (reference sequence). This CDR3 has 15 residues. The chain's CDR3 is CASSIGSGSLNEQFF. In nucleotides, the CDR3 is TGTGCCAGTAGTATTGGCAGCGGGAGTCTCAATGAGCAGTTCTTC.

The V and J genes are TRBV6-2 or TRBV6-3 and TRBJ1-6; TRBD1 matches 12 bases. CDR3 length: 15 amino acids. J was trimmed by 9 bases and V by 5 bases; bases with no gene match: 5. CDR1 and CDR2 from the germline V gene are MNHEY and SVGEGT. CDR3 in amino acids: CASSNRDRGLSPLHF. Here the CDR3 DNA reads TGTGCCAGCAGTAACCGGGACAGGGGGCTTTCACCCCTCCACTTT.